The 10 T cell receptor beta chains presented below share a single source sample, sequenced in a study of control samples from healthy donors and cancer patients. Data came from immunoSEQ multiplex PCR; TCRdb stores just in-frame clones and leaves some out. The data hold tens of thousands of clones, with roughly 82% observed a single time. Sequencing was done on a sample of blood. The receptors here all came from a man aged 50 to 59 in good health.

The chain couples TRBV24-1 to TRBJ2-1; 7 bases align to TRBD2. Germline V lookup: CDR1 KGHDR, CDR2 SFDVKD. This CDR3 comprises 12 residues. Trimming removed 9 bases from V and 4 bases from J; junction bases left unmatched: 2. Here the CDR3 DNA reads TGTGCCACCGGGGGGGATTACAATGAGCAGTTCTTC. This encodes CATGGDYNEQFF.

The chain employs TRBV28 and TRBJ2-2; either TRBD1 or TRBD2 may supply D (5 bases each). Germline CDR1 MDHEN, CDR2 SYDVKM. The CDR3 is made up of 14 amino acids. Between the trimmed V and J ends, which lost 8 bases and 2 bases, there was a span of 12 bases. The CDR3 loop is CASRWGRNTGELFF. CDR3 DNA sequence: TGTGCCAGCCGTTGGGGGAGAAACACCGGGGAGCTGTTTTTT.

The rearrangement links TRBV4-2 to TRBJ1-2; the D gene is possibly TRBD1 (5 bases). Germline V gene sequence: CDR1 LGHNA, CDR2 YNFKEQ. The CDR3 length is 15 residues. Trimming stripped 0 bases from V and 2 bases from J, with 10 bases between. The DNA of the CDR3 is TGTGCCAGCAGCCAAGATTCTCCAGGGAACTATGGCTACACCTTC. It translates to CASSQDSPGNYGYTF.

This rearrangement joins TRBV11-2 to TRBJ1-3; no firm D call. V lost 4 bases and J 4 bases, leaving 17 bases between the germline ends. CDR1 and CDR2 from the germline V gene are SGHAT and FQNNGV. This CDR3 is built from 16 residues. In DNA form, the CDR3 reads TGTGCCAGCAGCTCTCTTCCGGAGACTTCGGGAAACACCATATATTTT. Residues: CASSSLPETSGNTIYF.

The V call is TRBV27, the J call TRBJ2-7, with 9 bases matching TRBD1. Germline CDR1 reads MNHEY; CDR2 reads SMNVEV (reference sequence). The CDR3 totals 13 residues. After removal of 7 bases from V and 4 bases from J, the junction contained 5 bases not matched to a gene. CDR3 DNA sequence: TGTGCCAGCACCAGACAGGGGGGGTACGAGCAGTACTTC. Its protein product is CASTRQGGYEQYF.

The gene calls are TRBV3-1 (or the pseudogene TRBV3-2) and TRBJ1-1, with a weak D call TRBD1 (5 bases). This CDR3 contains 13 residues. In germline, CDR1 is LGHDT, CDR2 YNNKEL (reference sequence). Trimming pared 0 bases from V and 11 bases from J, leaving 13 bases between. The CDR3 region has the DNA TGTGCCAGCAGCCAAGACGAGGGGCGGCTGGCTTTCTTT. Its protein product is CASSQDEGRLAFF.

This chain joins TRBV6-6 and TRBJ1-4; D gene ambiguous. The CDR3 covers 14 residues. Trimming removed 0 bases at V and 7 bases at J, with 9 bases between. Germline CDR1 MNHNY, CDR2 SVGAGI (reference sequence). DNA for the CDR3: TGTGCCAGCAGTTACTCGGATAGGCGTGAAAAACTGTTTTTT. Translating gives CASSYSDRREKLFF.

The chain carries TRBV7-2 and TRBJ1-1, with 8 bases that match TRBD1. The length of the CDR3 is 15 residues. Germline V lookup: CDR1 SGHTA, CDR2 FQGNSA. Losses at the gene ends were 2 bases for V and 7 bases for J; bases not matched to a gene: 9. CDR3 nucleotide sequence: TGTGCCAGCAGCTTAAAAGGGACAGGAACGTTTGAAGCTTTCTTT. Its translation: CASSLKGTGTFEAFF.

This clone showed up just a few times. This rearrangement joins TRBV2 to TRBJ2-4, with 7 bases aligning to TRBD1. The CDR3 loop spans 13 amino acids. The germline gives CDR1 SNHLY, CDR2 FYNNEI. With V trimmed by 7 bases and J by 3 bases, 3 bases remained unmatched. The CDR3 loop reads CASKGGGKNIQYF. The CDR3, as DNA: TGTGCCAGCAAAGGGGGCGGCAAAAACATTCAGTACTTC.

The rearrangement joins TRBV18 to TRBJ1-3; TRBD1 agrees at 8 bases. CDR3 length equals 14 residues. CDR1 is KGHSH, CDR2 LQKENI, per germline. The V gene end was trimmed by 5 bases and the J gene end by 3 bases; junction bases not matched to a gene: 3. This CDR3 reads CASSYDRGGNTIYF. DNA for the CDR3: TGTGCCAGCTCATACGACAGGGGTGGAAACACCATATATTTT.